This T cell receptor beta chain is drawn from a study of regulatory and conventional T cells in RAG deficiency. Regarding the study as a whole: Shannon entropy was markedly lower and Simpson indices higher in RAG-deficient patients than control T-cell subsets. Treg unique TCR beta sequences were about 110-fold fewer in Omenn syndrome and CID/AS patients than controls. Patient subsets had shorter CDR3s; Omenn Treg-Tconv overlap exceeded 75%.

This clone came up once. The antigen is not known. Clones were read by immunoSEQ multiplex PCR, and TCRdb kept only the in-frame ones, dropping some. Here the sample spans 25,000 to 30,000 clones, about 95% being singletons. Conventional CD4+ T cells were sorted from blood as CD25-low CD127-high cells. The V gene's germline CDR1 is SGHRS and CDR2 YFSETQ. Trimming stripped 0 bases from V and 6 bases from J, with 12 bases between. This CDR3 spans 15 amino acids. These records were also assigned to another study, of regulatory T cells. From that study: The PCR used 52 TRBV and 13 TRBJ primers. Regulatory T cells showed the strongest V-J pair restriction and V/J gene skewing among patient repertoires.

Sequenced material: CD25- CD4+ T cells sorted from blood. V gene TRBV5-1 combines with J gene TRBJ2-2, with D unclear. This sequence originates from a human donor in good health. CDR3 DNA: TGCGCCAGCAGCTTGGCTCCTAGACGGGCCGGGGAGCTGTTTTTT. Translating gives CASSLAPRRAGELFF.